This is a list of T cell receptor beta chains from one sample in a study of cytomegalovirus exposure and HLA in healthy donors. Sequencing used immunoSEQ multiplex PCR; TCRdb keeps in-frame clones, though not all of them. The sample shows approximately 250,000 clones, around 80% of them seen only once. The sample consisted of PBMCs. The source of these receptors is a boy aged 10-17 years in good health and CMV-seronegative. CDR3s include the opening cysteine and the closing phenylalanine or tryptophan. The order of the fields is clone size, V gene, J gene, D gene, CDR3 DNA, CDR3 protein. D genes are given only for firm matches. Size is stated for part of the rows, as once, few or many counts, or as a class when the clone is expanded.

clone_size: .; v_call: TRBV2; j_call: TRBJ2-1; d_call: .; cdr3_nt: TGTGCCAGCAACCCTCGGGGTCCACCCTACAATGAGCAGTTCTTC; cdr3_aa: CASNPRGPPYNEQFF
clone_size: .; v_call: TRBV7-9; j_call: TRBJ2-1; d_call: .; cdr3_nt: TGTGCCAGCAGCTTCCCCGGGGAGAACAATGAGCAGTTCTTC; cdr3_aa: CASSFPGENNEQFF
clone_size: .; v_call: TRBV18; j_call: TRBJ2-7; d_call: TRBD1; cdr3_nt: TGTGCCAGCTCAGTGGACAGGAGATTCTCCTACGAGCAGTACTTC; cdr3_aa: CASSVDRRFSYEQYF
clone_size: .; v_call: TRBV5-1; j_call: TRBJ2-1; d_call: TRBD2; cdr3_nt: TGCGCCAGCAGCTTGACCCCAGCGGGGAGCTCCTACAATGAGCAGTTCTTC; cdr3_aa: CASSLTPAGSSYNEQFF
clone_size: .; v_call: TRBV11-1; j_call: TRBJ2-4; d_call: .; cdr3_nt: TGTGCCAGCAGCTTAAGGGGTGTGGACATTCAGTACTTC; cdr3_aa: CASSLRGVDIQYF
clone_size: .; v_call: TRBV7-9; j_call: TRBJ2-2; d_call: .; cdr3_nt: TGTTCCAGCAGCTTCCAGACCGGGGAGCTGTTTTTT; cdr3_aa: CSSSFQTGELFF
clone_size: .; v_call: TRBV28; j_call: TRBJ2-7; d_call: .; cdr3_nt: TGTGCCAGCCGCGGGACAGCCACCTACGAGCAGTACTTC; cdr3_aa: CASRGTATYEQYF
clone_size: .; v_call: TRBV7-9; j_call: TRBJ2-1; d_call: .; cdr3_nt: TGTGCCAGCAGCGTTCACAGGGACACTGAGCAGTTCTTC; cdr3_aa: CASSVHRDTEQFF
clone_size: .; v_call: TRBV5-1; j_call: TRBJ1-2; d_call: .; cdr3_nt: TGCGCCAGCAGCTTGTCGCAGGGCGCTAACTATGGCTACACCTTC; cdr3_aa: CASSLSQGANYGYTF
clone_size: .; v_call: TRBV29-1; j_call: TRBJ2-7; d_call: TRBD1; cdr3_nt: TGCAGCGTTGAAGATCAATCGGGGACAGCCAAAATCCAGCAGTACTTC; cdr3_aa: CSVEDQSGTAKIQQYF
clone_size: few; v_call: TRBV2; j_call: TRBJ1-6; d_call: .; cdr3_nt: TGTGCCAGCAGTGAGGCGAACAGCCTGGTTTCACCCCTCCACTTT; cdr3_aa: CASSEANSLVSPLHF
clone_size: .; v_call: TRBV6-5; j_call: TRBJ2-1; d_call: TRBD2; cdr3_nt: TGTGCCAGCAGTTACAGGACTAGCGGGAGGGCAGGTGAGCAGTTCTTC; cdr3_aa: CASSYRTSGRAGEQFF
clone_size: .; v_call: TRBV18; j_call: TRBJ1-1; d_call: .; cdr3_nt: TGTGCCAGCTCTCAAGAGACACAGGACACTGAAGCTTTCTTT; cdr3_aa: CASSQETQDTEAFF
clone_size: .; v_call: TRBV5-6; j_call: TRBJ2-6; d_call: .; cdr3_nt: TGTGCCAGCAGCAGAGGCGGTTATGGGGCCAACGTCCTGACTTTC; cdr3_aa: CASSRGGYGANVLTF
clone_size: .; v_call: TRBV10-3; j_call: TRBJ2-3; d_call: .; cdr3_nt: TGTGCCATCAACCGCAGGGACACATCCACAGATACGCAGTATTTT; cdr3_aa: CAINRRDTSTDTQYF
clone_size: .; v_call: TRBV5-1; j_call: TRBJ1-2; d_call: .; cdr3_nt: TGCGCCAGCAGCTCTAGAGTTACAGGGATCGGCTATGGCTACACCTTC; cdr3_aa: CASSSRVTGIGYGYTF
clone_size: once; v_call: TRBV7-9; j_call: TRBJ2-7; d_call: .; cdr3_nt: TGTGCCAGCAGCGCAGGTGGTTCCTACGAGCAGTACTTC; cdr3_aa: CASSAGGSYEQYF
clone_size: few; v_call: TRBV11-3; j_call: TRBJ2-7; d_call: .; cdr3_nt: TGTGCCAGCAGCTCCGTCTACGAGCAGTACTTC; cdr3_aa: CASSSVYEQYF
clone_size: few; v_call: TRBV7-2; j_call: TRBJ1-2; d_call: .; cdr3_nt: TGTGCCAGCAGCCCAGAAGGGAGGGGGGCGAACTATGGCTACACCTTC; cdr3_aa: CASSPEGRGANYGYTF
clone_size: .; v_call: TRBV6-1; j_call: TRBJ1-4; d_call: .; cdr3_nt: TGTGCCAGCAGACCCTGGGAGGGGTTAGATGAAAAACTGTTTTTT; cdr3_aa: CASRPWEGLDEKLFF
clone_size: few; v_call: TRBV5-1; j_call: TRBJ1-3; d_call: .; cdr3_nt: TGCGCCAGCAGCTTGGTGGTTGTAACAGGGCGACGATCTGGGAAAAACACCATATATTTT; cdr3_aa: CASSLVVVTGRRSGKNTIYF
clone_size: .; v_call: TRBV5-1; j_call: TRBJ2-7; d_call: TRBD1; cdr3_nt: TGCGCCAGCAGCCAAACGACAGGGAACTACGAGCAGTACTTC; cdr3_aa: CASSQTTGNYEQYF
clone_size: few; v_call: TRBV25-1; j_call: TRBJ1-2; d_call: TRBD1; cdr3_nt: TGTGCCAGCAGTGAAGAAACCCCGGACAGGGCAAATGGCTACACCTTC; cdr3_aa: CASSEETPDRANGYTF
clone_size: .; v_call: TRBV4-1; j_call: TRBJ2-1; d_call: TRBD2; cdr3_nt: TGCGCCAGCAGCCAACTAGCGGGAGGGATTGAGCAGTTCTTC; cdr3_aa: CASSQLAGGIEQFF
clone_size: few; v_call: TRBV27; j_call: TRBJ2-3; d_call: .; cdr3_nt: TGTGCCAGCAGTCCCAAGGCGGGGCTGGTGAACACAGATACGCAGTATTTT; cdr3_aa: CASSPKAGLVNTDTQYF
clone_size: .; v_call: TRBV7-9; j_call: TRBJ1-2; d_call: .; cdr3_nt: TGTGCCAGCAGTCCCCGGGGTGGCAGCTATGGCTACACCTTC; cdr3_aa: CASSPRGGSYGYTF
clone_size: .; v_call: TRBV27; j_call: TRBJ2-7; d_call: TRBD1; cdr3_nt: TGTGCCAGCAGTTCAGCGACCGGGACAGGGAGATGCGAGCAGTACTTC; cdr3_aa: CASSSATGTGRCEQYF
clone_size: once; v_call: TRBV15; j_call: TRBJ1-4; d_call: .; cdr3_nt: TGTGCCACCAGCAGAGATACGGGGGCTAATGAAAAACTGTTTTTT; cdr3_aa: CATSRDTGANEKLFF
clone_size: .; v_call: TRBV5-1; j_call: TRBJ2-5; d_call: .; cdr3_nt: TGCGCTAGCAGCTTGGACGGCAGGGGAAAGACCCAGTACTTC; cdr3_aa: CASSLDGRGKTQYF